The next 18 T cell receptor beta chains were all read from a single sample in a study of CD4 and CD8 cells across lung adenocarcinoma regions (dated by TCRdb to 2017 to 2018). Library prep was done by PCR. Sequencing used a HiSeq X Ten. The raw public data were reprocessed by TCRdb itself: fastp quality trimming at Q25, MiXCR clonotype calling, in-frame beta chains only. Duplicate CDR3 protein sequences are folded into a single record with the most common DNA and genes. The sample has more than 4,000 distinct CDR3 sequences on record, about 49% of them singletons. The ten top clones hold about 14% of the sample. The sequencing sample was made of CD4+ T cells from the margin of a lung tumor. The cell subset or site label corresponds to: tumor margin region. These receptors all come from a female donor with lung adenocarcinoma. The CD4 and CD8 labels of this study may be unreliable.

This clonotype is judged medium-sized. The V gene is TRBV6-1, the J gene TRBJ2-6, with 7 nucleotides matching TRBD2. The CDR3 covers 16 residues. Looked up from germline, CDR1 is MNHNS and CDR2 is SASEGT. With V trimmed by 4 bases and J by 5 bases, 8 bases remained unmatched. CDR3 loop: CASSGLAPVWANVLTF. Here the CDR3 DNA reads TGTGCCAGCAGTGGACTAGCTCCCGTCTGGGCCAACGTCCTGACTTTC.

This clonotype occurred a few times. V usage is TRBV4-2 and J usage is TRBJ2-1; the D gene is possibly TRBD2 (5 bases). The J call could be wrong; TRBJ2-7 is a better fit for the DNA end. Germline CDR1 LGHNA, CDR2 YNFKEQ. The CDR3 loop spans 14 amino acids. The CDR3 DNA reads TGTGCCAGCAGCCCTAGTCTAGCCGGTGACGAGCAGTACTTC. Translated, it gives CASSPSLAGDEQYF.

The rearrangement joins TRBV6-1 to TRBJ2-5; D not certain. The CDR3 has 13 residues. V was shortened by 8 bases and J by 2 bases, with 12 bases between the two germline ends. The germline V gene encodes CDR1 MNHNS and CDR2 SASEGT. CDR3 DNA: TGTGCCAGCTCTCGGCTTCAACAAGAGACCCAGTACTTC. Its translation is CASSRLQQETQYF.

By share, this clonotype ranks as large. This chain joins TRBV27 and TRBJ2-1, with a possible D match to TRBD1 (6 bases). CDR3 size: 11 residues. Trimming removed 10 bases at V and 5 bases at J, with 9 bases between. Per germline, CDR1 MNHEY and CDR2 SMNVEV (reference sequence). The CDR3 is CAIGQNNEQFF. CDR3 bases: TGTGCCATCGGACAGAACAATGAGCAGTTCTTC.

This chain uses TRBV7-2 with TRBJ2-1, with 8 nucleotides matching TRBD1. Matching the DNA end better, TRBJ2-7 makes the J call doubtful. In germline, CDR1 is SGHTA, CDR2 FQGNSA. The CDR3 totals 14 residues. The CDR3 region is CASSPGQVGNEQYF. In nucleotides, the CDR3 is TGTGCCAGCAGCCCGGGACAGGTGGGGAACGAGCAGTACTTC.

CDR3 in amino acids: CASTRGGISGANVLTF. CDR3 bases: TGTGCCAGCACAAGGGGTGGGATCTCTGGGGCCAACGTCCTGACTTTC. The J gene is TRBJ2-6, the V gene TRBV27; a possible D gene is TRBD1 (5 bases). This CDR3 is built from 16 residues. CDR1 MNHEY and CDR2 SMNVEV come from the germline V gene (reference sequence). Trimming removed 7 bases at V and 0 bases at J, with 13 bases between.

With regard to this clonotype: A read error is possible here, since a much larger clone lies one base away. The rearrangement links TRBV10-1 to TRBJ2-7; tentative D call: TRBD2 (5 bases). Germline loops: CDR1 WNHNN, CDR2 SYGVQD (reference sequence). This CDR3 spans 13 amino acids. Here the CDR3 DNA reads TGCGCCAGCAGTGAGTCGGCGGGCTCAGAGCGGTACTTC. Translating it yields CASSESAGSERYF.

The chain is built from TRBV27 and TRBJ2-3; TRBD2 is a possible D gene (7 bases). Germline lookup yields CDR1 MNHEY and CDR2 SMNVEV (reference sequence). This CDR3 has 15 residues. The CDR3 spells CAGGAGGRGQETQYF. The CDR3 region has the DNA TGTGCTGGGGGGGCTGGGGGCCGCGGCCAAGAGACGCAGTATTTT.

As regards this clonotype: Possible read error: a much larger clone is one base away. This chain uses TRBV12-3 or TRBV12-4 with TRBJ2-1; TRBD2 matches 9 bases. The J call may be in error: the DNA end matches TRBJ2-7 better. The CDR3 extends over 15 amino acids. The CDR3 sequence is CASTRGGRALREQYF. CDR3 DNA: TGTGCCAGCACCAGGGGCGGGAGGGCCTTACGTGAGCAGTACTTC.

This clonotype appeared a few times. The chain carries TRBV6-1 and TRBJ2-1; 11 bases match TRBD2. Looked up from germline, CDR1 is MNHNS and CDR2 is SASEGT. The CDR3 has 14 residues. The trim removed 5 bases at V and 5 bases at J, leaving 2 bases unmatched. The CDR3 spells CASSRLAGNNEQFF. DNA for the CDR3: TGTGCCAGCAGTAGACTAGCGGGGAACAATGAGCAGTTCTTC.

The chain uses TRBV7-3 and TRBJ2-5; TRBD2 agrees at 9 bases. The DNA end lines up better with TRBJ2-7; the J call may be wrong. Germline CDR1 and CDR2: SGHTA and FQGTGA. CDR3 size: 15 residues. CDR3 bases: TGTGCCAGCAGCTTAATTAGCGGGAGTAGTCACGAGCAGTACTTC. Translated: CASSLISGSSHEQYF.

Ten or more counts support this clonotype. This chain joins TRBV27 and TRBJ2-1, with 7 bases fitting TRBD2. V lost 4 bases to trimming and J lost 7 bases; unmatched junction nucleotides: 7. In germline, CDR1 is MNHEY, CDR2 SMNVEV (reference sequence). This CDR3 contains 14 residues. The DNA of the CDR3 is TGTGCCAGCAGTTCCAGCGGGATGGGGAATGAGCAGTTCTTC. It yields the protein CASSSSGMGNEQFF.

The V and J genes are TRBV23-1 and TRBJ2-3; D remains ambiguous. The J call may be mistaken, given a closer DNA end match to TRBJ2-7. TRBV23-1 is an open reading frame whose function is uncertain. This CDR3 spans 12 amino acids. CDR3: CASSPNGGEQYF. The CDR3 DNA sequence: TGCGCCAGCAGCCCTAACGGCGGTGAGCAGTACTTC.

By frequency in the sample, this clonotype is medium-sized (0.01 to 0.1%). This chain uses TRBV25-1 with TRBJ1-4; D is ambiguous. Germline V gene sequence: CDR1 MGHDK, CDR2 SYGVNS. CDR3 length equals 11 residues. Trimming pared 5 bases from V and 6 bases from J, leaving 4 bases between. CDR3 amino acids: CASSTYEKLFF. The CDR3 DNA is TGTGCCAGCAGTACCTATGAAAAACTGTTTTTT.

The V and J genes are TRBV2 and TRBJ2-3, with D possibly being TRBD2 (6 bases). V was cut by 6 bases and J by 1 base, with 17 bases left in between. Germline-derived CDR1 and CDR2 are SNHLY and FYNNEI. This CDR3 spans 16 amino acids. The CDR3 loop reads CASSKDGGGRTDTQYF. In DNA form, the CDR3 reads TGTGCCAGCAGCAAGGACGGGGGAGGCCGCACAGATACGCAGTATTTT.

Here the CDR3 reads CASSLRVGGSEAYEQYF. The CDR3 nucleotides read TGTGCCAGCAGTTTAAGGGTTGGGGGTAGCGAGGCCTACGAGCAGTACTTC. The chain carries TRBV27 and TRBJ2-7; perhaps D is TRBD1 or TRBD2 (5 bases each). Germline CDR1 is MNHEY and CDR2 is SMNVEV (reference sequence). The CDR3 totals 17 residues. Trimming cost V 2 bases and J 2 bases, with 19 bases left between them.

This clonotype was seen a handful of times. The V call is TRBV6-1, the J call TRBJ2-1, with 10 positions matching TRBD2. The germline CDR1 and CDR2 sequences are MNHNS and SASEGT. J lost 4 bases, V lost 6 bases, and 6 bases had no gene match. The CDR3 is 15 amino acids. The CDR3, as DNA: TGTGCCAGCAGCCCGGCTAGCGGGGGTTACAATGAGCAGTTCTTC. This codes for CASSPASGGYNEQFF.

This clonotype was seen only a few times. The chain employs TRBV11-2 and TRBJ1-2; D unresolved. This CDR3 is 14 amino acids long. Germline V gene sequence: CDR1 SGHAT, CDR2 FQNNGV. V lost 1 base and J lost 3, with 9 bases in between. The CDR3 DNA is TGTGCCAGCAGCTTAGCCATCGGCTACTATGGCTACACCTTC. It encodes CASSLAIGYYGYTF.